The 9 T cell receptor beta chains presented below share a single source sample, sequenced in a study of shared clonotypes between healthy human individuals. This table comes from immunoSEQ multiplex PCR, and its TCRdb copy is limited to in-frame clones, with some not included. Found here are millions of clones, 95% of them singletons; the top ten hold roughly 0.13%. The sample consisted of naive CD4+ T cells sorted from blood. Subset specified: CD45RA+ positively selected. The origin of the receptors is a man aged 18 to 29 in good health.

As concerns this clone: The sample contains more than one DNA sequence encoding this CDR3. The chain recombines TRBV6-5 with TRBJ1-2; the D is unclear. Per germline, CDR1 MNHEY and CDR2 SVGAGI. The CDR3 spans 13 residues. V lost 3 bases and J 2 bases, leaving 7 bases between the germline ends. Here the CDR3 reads CASSYGRNYGYTF. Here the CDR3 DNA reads TGTGCCAGCAGTTATGGCCGAAACTATGGCTACACCTTC.

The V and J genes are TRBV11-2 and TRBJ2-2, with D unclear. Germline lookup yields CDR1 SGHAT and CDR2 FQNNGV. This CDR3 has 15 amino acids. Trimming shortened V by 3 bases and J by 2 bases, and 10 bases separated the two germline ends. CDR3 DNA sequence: TGTGCCAGCAGCTTTTCTACCACAAACACCGGGGAGCTGTTTTTT. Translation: CASSFSTTNTGELFF.

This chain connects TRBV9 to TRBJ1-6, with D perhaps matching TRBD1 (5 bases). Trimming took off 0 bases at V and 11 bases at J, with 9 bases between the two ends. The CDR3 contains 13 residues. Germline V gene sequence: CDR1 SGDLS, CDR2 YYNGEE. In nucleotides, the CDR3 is TGTGCCAGCAGCGTAGCCGGGGGTACACCCCTCCACTTT. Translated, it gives CASSVAGGTPLHF.

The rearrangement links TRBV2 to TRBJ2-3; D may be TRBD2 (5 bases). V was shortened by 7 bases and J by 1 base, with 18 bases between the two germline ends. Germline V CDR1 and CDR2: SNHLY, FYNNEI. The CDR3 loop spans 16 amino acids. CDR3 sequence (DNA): TGTGCCAGCACCCCCCGGACCAGCGGACGCACAGATACGCAGTATTTT. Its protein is CASTPRTSGRTDTQYF.

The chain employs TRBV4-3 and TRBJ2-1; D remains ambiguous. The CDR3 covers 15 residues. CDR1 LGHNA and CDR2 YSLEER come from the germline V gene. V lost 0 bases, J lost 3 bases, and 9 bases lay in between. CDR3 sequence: CASSQEMAGYNEQFF. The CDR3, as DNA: TGCGCCAGCAGCCAAGAAATGGCTGGCTACAATGAGCAGTTCTTC.

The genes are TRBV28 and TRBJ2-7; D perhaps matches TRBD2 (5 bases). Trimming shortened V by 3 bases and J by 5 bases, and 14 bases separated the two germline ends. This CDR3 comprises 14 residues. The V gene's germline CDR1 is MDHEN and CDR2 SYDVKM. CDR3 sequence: CASSFEGIWNEQYF. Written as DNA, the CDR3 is TGTGCCAGCAGTTTCGAGGGTATTTGGAACGAGCAGTACTTC.

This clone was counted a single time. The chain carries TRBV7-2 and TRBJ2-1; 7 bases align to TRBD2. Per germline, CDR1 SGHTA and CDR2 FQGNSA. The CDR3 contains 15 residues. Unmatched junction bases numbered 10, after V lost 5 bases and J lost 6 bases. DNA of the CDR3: TGTGCCAGCAGCACCGGACTAGGCCCATTCAATGAGCAGTTCTTC. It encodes CASSTGLGPFNEQFF.

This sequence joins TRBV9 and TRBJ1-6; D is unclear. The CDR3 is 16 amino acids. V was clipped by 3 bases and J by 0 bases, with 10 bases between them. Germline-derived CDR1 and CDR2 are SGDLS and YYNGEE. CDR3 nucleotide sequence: TGTGCCAGCAGCGGGGATTTGAGCTCCTATAATTCACCCCTCCACTTT. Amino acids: CASSGDLSSYNSPLHF.

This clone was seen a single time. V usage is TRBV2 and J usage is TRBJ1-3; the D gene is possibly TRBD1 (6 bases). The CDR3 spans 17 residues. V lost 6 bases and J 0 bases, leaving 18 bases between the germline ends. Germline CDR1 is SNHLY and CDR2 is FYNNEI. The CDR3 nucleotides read TGTGCCAGCAGGGACCACAGGGACGCCCTCTCTGGAAACACCATATATTTT. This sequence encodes CASRDHRDALSGNTIYF.